This T cell receptor (beta chain) was profiled in a study of T-cell reconstitution after alpha-beta-depleted transplantation in children. In this sample, this clonotype turned up many times. Its antigen is as yet unknown. Study outcomes and limitations: Expanded graft clones, several hundred of them, were reportedly the source of alpha-beta T cells about two months after transplant.

A TCRbeta library incorporating unique molecular identifiers was prepared. TCRdb recomputed calls from the PCR reads with MiXCR, one row per CDR3 protein. The sample has over 200,000 distinct CDR3 sequences; roughly 10% are singletons. V was trimmed by 6 bases and J by 1 base, leaving 10 bases between them. Germline V lookup: CDR1 DFQATT, CDR2 SNEGSKA (reference sequence). The CDR3 has 12 amino acids. This clonotype was obtained from a child less than two years old with acute myeloid leukemia, due to receive a stem cell transplant. The V and J genes are TRBV20-1 and TRBJ2-7, with unresolved D. The sample was PBMCs, taken before TCRalphabeta/CD19-depleted stem cell transplant. The CDR3 nucleotides are TGCAGTGCAGCCCCCCGGTCCTACGAGCAGTACTTC. It translates to CSAAPRSYEQYF.